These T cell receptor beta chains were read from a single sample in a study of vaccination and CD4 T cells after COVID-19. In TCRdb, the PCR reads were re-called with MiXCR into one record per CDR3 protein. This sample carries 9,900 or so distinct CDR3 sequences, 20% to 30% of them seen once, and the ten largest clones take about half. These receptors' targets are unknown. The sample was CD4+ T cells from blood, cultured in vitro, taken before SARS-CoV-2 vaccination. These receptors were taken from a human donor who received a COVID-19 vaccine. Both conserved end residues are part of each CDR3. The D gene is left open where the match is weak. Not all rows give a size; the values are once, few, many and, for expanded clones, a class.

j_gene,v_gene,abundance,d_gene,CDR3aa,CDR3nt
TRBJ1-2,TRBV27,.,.,CASSFSRGYGYTF,TGTGCCAGCAGTTTCAGTAGGGGGTATGGCTACACCTTC
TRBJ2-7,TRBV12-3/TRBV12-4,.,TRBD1,CASRVTGTYEQYF,TGTGCCAGCAGGGTGACAGGGACCTACGAGCAGTACTTC
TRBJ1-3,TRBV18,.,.,CASSATGTGGNTIYF,TGTGCCAGCTCGGCTACAGGGACTGGTGGAAACACCATATATTTT
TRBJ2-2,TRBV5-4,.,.,CASSKGAGETGELFF,TGTGCCAGCAGCAAAGGGGCAGGCGAAACCGGGGAGCTGTTTTTT
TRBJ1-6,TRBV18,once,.,CASSPPIGQINSPLHF,TGTGCCAGCTCACCACCGATCGGACAGATTAATTCACCCCTCCACTTT
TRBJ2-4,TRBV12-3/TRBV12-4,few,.,CASRPRGAALSLAKNIQYF,TGTGCCAGCAGACCTCGGGGAGCGGCCCTAAGTCTAGCCAAAAACATTCAGTACTTC
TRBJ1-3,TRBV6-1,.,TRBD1,CASKGLTGKNGNTIYF,TGTGCCAGCAAGGGATTGACAGGGAAGAATGGAAACACCATATATTTT
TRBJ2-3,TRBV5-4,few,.,CASSITDTQYF,TGTGCCAGCAGCATAACAGATACGCAGTATTTT
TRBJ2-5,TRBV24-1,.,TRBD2,CATSDPGLAGGTQEIQYF,TGTGCCACCAGTGATCCAGGACTAGCGGGGGGGACCCAAGAGATCCAGTACTTC
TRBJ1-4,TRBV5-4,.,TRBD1,CASSGTDEKLFF,TGTGCCAGCAGCGGGACAGATGAAAAACTGTTTTTT
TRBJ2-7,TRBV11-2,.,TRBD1,CASSSQDGGQLTYEQYF,TGTGCCAGCAGCTCCCAGGATGGGGGACAGCTTACCTACGAGCAGTACTTC
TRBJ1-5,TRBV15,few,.,CATSRESVTDASYQPQHF,TGTGCCACCAGCAGAGAATCTGTAACGGACGCTAGCTATCAGCCCCAGCATTTT
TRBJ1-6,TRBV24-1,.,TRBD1,CATTRTGTVPGTLHF,TGTGCCACCACAAGAACCGGGACAGTACCGGGCACCCTCCACTTT
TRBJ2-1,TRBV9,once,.,CASSVDGGHYNEQFF,TGTGCCAGCAGCGTAGATGGGGGACACTACAATGAGCAGTTCTTC
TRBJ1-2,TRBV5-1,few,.,CASSLVGAGNGYTF,TGCGCCAGCAGCTTGGTAGGGGCAGGGAATGGCTACACCTTC
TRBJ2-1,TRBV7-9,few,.,CASSFKVGVSYNEQFF,TGTGCCAGCAGCTTCAAGGTTGGGGTCTCCTACAATGAGCAGTTCTTC
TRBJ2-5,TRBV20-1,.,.,CSARDEGRGETQYF,TGCAGTGCTAGAGATGAGGGCCGGGGAGAGACCCAGTACTTC
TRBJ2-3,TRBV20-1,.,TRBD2,CSAKTSGNTDTQYF,TGCAGTGCTAAGACTAGCGGGAACACAGATACGCAGTATTTT
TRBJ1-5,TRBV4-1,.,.,CASSRVGSNQPQHF,TGCGCCAGCAGCCGAGTAGGGAGCAATCAGCCCCAGCATTTT